This TCR beta chain came from a study of T-cell reconstitution after alpha-beta-depleted transplantation in children. General study findings and limits: Recipient T cells and thymic progenitors that survived gave rise to the high TCRbeta diversity observed at day 60 in some patients. Alpha-beta T cells about two months after transplant reportedly derived from several hundred expanded graft clones. Most T-cell counts and diversity one year after the transplant came from T cells that were newly produced.

Using unique molecular identifiers, the investigators prepared the TCRbeta library. TCRdb analysed the PCR reads with MiXCR anew, one entry per CDR3 protein. The repertoire holds some 550,000 distinct CDR3 sequences, with roughly 23% as singletons. This clonotype was recorded a few times. Its antigen is not identified. The CDR3 contains 16 residues. Trimming took 4 bases from V and 5 from J; bases not matched to a gene: 11. Germline lookup yields CDR1 DFQATT and CDR2 SNEGSKA (reference sequence). The sequence derives from a boy younger than two who had a stem cell transplant for acute myeloid leukemia, so the T cells may come from the graft donor. Sample: PBMCs, mostly from graft donor cells, taken 360 days after TCRalphabeta/CD19-depleted stem cell transplant. J is TRBJ2-7 and V is TRBV20-1; 13 nucleotides match TRBD2. The CDR3 DNA reads TGCAGTGCTAAGGAGGTGTGGGGGACTAGCGGGGACGAGCAGTACTTC. Encoded protein: CSAKEVWGTSGDEQYF.